These 17 T cell receptor beta chains were sequenced from one sample in a study of CD8 T cells in Susac syndrome. RNA was extracted with the RNeasy kit, and a quantity of roughly 0.45 to 1 ug was reverse transcribed using random hexamers. TCRdb reprocessed the immunoSEQ multiplex PCR reads with MiXCR, giving one entry per CDR3 protein. The sample consists of about 160,000 distinct CDR3 sequences, around 93% of them appearing once. The specimen sequenced was CD4+ T cells from PBMCs. The receptors come from a human donor in good health.

In DNA form, the CDR3 reads TGCGCCAGCAGCTTGCGGACGGCGACGGGCGAGCAGTACTTC. It is translated as CASSLRTATGEQYF. This chain uses TRBV5-1 with TRBJ2-7; D remains ambiguous. Per the germline V gene, CDR1 is SGHRS and CDR2 is YFSETQ. V was pared by 1 base and J by 6 bases, with 14 bases between. This CDR3 region has 14 residues.

The rearrangement links TRBV6-5 to TRBJ2-7, with a tentative D call TRBD2 (6 bases). CDR1 MNHEY and CDR2 SVGAGI come from the germline V gene. The ends were cut back, 6 bases at V and 6 bases at J, with 12 bases in the middle. This CDR3 contains 12 residues. CDR3 bases: TGTGCCAGCAGGGGAGGAAGACGCGAGCAGTACTTC. The encoded protein is CASRGGRREQYF.

This rearrangement joins TRBV7-2 to TRBJ2-2; D gene ambiguous. Between the trimmed V and J ends, which lost 7 bases and 6 bases, there was a span of 15 bases. The CDR3 is made up of 14 amino acids. Germline-derived CDR1 and CDR2 are SGHTA and FQGNSA. CDR3 bases: TGTGCCAGCACCCGTTTAGGAGTTTCCGGGGAGCTGTTTTTT. This translates into CASTRLGVSGELFF.

The chain joins TRBV3-1 to TRBJ2-1; 14 bases are shared with TRBD2. The CDR3 has 18 amino acids. J lost 4 bases, V lost 5 bases, and 10 bases had no gene match. Per germline, CDR1 LGHDT and CDR2 YNNKEL (reference sequence). The CDR3 DNA sequence: TGTGCCAGCAGCACCCTGACTAGCGGGGGGGAGGCTTACAATGAGCAGTTCTTC. This gives the protein CASSTLTSGGEAYNEQFF.

The chain recombines TRBV6-5 with TRBJ2-5; D is ambiguous. Trimming took 5 bases from V and 5 from J, leaving 15 bases between them. Germline V gives CDR1 MNHEY, CDR2 SVGAGI. The CDR3 has 14 amino acids. The CDR3 here is CASSRYGAGETQYF. In DNA form, the CDR3 reads TGTGCCAGCAGTCGGTACGGTGCCGGGGAGACCCAGTACTTC.

This chain links TRBV14 with TRBJ2-3; 13 bases are a match to TRBD2. Germline values: CDR1 SGHDN, CDR2 FVKESK. The junction had 9 bases not matched to a gene; V was cut back by 4 bases and J by 2 bases. CDR3 length: 18 amino acids. Written as DNA, the CDR3 is TGTGCCAGCAGCCCCTCCGGGACTAGCGGGGCTTTCACAGATACGCAGTATTTT. It yields the protein CASSPSGTSGAFTDTQYF.

This rearrangement joins TRBV9 to TRBJ2-3; 9 nucleotides align to TRBD2. Trimming at V came to 0 bases and at J to 6 bases, leaving 5 bases not matched to a gene. CDR1 and CDR2 (germline): SGDLS, YYNGEE. The CDR3 totals 15 residues. The CDR3 loop reads CASSVAYAGGDTQYF. DNA of the CDR3: TGTGCCAGCAGCGTAGCTTATGCGGGGGGGGATACGCAGTATTTT.

The CDR3 DNA is TGTGCCAGCAGCGTAGAATCAGGCGGTTTCTATGGCTACACCTTC. Translation: CASSVESGGFYGYTF. The V call is TRBV9, the J call TRBJ1-2; D is undetermined. V gave up 0 bases and J gave up 4 bases, with 13 bases separating them. This CDR3 contains 15 residues. CDR1 is SGDLS, CDR2 YYNGEE, per germline.

In nucleotides, the CDR3 is TGTGCCAGCAGTCGCAAGTTGGCGGCCGGGGAGACCCAGTACTTC. This gives the protein CASSRKLAAGETQYF. V is TRBV14 and J is TRBJ2-5; D unclear. CDR1 and CDR2 from the germline V gene are SGHDN and FVKESK. The CDR3 is 15 residues long. Trimming left V 6 bases short and J 5 bases short, with 19 bases between.

This chain uses TRBV28 with TRBJ2-1; D tentatively fits TRBD1 or TRBD2 (5 bases each). Germline V gives CDR1 MDHEN, CDR2 SYDVKM. This CDR3 contains 18 residues. Trimming took 1 base from V and 0 from J, leaving 16 bases between them. The CDR3 reads CASSLSRWGSSSYNEQFF. CDR3 nucleotide sequence: TGTGCCAGCAGTTTATCCCGTTGGGGGTCGAGCTCCTACAATGAGCAGTTCTTC. The full variable domain, rest sourced from reference TRBV28 and TRBJ2-1, is DVKVTQSSRYLVKRTGEKVFLECVQDMDHENMFWYRQDPGLGLRLIYFSYDVKMKEKGDIPEGYSVSREKKERFSLILESASTNQTSMYLCASSLSRWGSSSYNEQFFGPGTRLTVL.

The rearrangement links TRBV2 to TRBJ1-6; D perhaps matches TRBD1 (5 bases). The germline V gene encodes CDR1 SNHLY and CDR2 FYNNEI. The germline V and J ends were trimmed by 7 bases and 8 bases, with 15 bases remaining between them. CDR3 size: 14 residues. DNA for the CDR3: TGTGCCAGCACCCTTCGGCAGGGTGATTCACCCCTCCACTTT. Translation gives CASTLRQGDSPLHF.

J is TRBJ1-1 and V is TRBV29-1; D gene uncertain. Germline lookup yields CDR1 SQVTM and CDR2 ANQGSEA. Trimming removed 5 bases from V and 1 base from J, with 8 bases in between. The CDR3 length is 12 residues. Here the CDR3 reads CSVLGPNTEAFF. In DNA form, the CDR3 reads TGCAGCGTTCTTGGCCCGAACACTGAAGCTTTCTTT.

The J gene is TRBJ2-3, the V gene TRBV29-1; D is unclear. The CDR3 length is 13 residues. CDR1 SQVTM and CDR2 ANQGSEA come from the germline V gene. Trimming removed 7 bases from V and 3 bases from J, with 14 bases in between. DNA for the CDR3: TGCAGCGGCAGTCGGGCAGGTACAGATACGCAGTATTTT. This encodes CSGSRAGTDTQYF.

The chain carries TRBV4-2 and TRBJ2-7; a possible D gene is TRBD2 (5 bases). V dropped 3 bases and J dropped 0 bases, with 9 bases sitting between them. The CDR3 has 14 amino acids. Germline loops: CDR1 LGHNA, CDR2 YNFKEQ. The CDR3 loop reads CASSHGVSSYEQYF. CDR3 nucleotides: TGTGCCAGCAGCCACGGGGTTAGCTCCTACGAGCAGTACTTC.

The chain employs TRBV2 and TRBJ2-6, with D unclear. The CDR3 is made up of 13 amino acids. Germline values: CDR1 SNHLY, CDR2 FYNNEI. The V end lost 2 bases, the J end lost 8 bases, and 7 bases lay between the germline ends. CDR3 DNA sequence: TGTGCCAGCAGTGAACGCGAGACCAACGTCCTGACTTTC. Protein product: CASSERETNVLTF.

The genes are TRBV12-3 or TRBV12-4 and TRBJ2-4; D gene unclear. This CDR3 region has 13 residues. Trimming removed 6 bases at V and 13 bases at J, with 19 bases between. CDR3 DNA sequence: TGTGCCAGCAGGAAGGACGGAGTACTGGGGCAGTACTTC. As protein: CASRKDGVLGQYF.

This clonotype has just one count. The chain joins TRBV20-1 to TRBJ1-1, with a weak D call TRBD1 (6 bases). Germline loops: CDR1 DFQATT, CDR2 SNEGSKA (reference sequence). V was shortened by 6 bases and J by 10 bases, with 18 bases between the two germline ends. The length of the CDR3 is 12 residues. The CDR3 protein is CSAPDSSSGAFF. CDR3 in DNA: TGCAGTGCCCCGGACAGTTCCTCTGGAGCTTTCTTT.